In its sample, the clone carrying this T cell receptor beta chain was seen a few times. What it binds is not known. The CDR3 consists of 15 residues. In germline, CDR1 is SGHKS, CDR2 YYEKEE (reference sequence). The V end lost 1 base, the J end lost 3 bases, and 14 bases lay between the germline ends. This sample was taken from a study of CD8 T cells in ankylosing spondylitis. Library preparation for TCR beta used quantitative 5'-RACE with molecular barcodes. One entry per CDR3 protein, called by TCRdb with MiXCR from the 5' RACE reads. The sample lists 180,000 or so distinct CDR3 sequences, 9.5% to 13% occurring once. Study-level findings and limits: A TCR beta motif of eight or nine highly homologous variants seemed to mark ankylosing spondylitis blood. There was reportedly significant enrichment of clones that were disease-linked in matched ankylosing spondylitis synovial fluid.

The rearrangement joins TRBV5-5 to TRBJ2-7; D perhaps matches TRBD2 (5 bases). The sequenced sample consisted of blood, either unsorted or a sorted T cell fraction (not recorded which). The clonotype originates from a male donor with ankylosing spondylitis or in good health (not recorded which). The CDR3 region is CASSLSAQGSYEQYF. The CDR3 nucleotides read TGTGCCAGCAGCTTGTCCGCGCAAGGGAGCTACGAGCAGTACTTC.